Below, 4 T cell receptor beta chains from the same sample are listed, as sequenced in a study of blood T cell repertoires in COVID-19. TCRdb's copy holds only in-frame clones and misses some; the assay was immunoSEQ multiplex PCR. This table holds roughly 290,000 clones, 70% to 90% found once. The sample was peripheral blood. All receptors derive from a woman aged 55-75 years with acute or convalescent COVID-19.

CDR3 loop: CSVELTGSLNTEAFF. CDR3 DNA sequence: TGCAGCGTTGAACTGACAGGGTCCCTGAACACTGAAGCTTTCTTT. The rearrangement joins TRBV29-1 to TRBJ1-1; 7 nucleotides agree with TRBD1. Trimming cost V 2 bases and J 0 bases; bases outside gene matches: 6. This CDR3 has 15 residues. Germline V CDR1 and CDR2: SQVTM, ANQGSEA. The whole variable domain, remainder taken from reference TRBV29-1 and TRBJ1-1, is SAVISQKPSRDICQRGTSLTIQCQVDSQVTMMFWYRQQPGQSLTLIATANQGSEATYESGFVIDKFPISRPNLTFSTLTVSNMSPEDSSIYLCSVELTGSLNTEAFFGQGTRLTVV.

As for this clone: Other DNA sequences in this specimen translate into the identical CDR3. The chain uses TRBV5-4 and TRBJ1-1, with D possibly TRBD1 on 5 matching bases. This CDR3 has 14 residues. Trimming shortened V by 0 bases and J by 0 bases, and 6 bases separated the two germline ends. CDR1 SGHNT and CDR2 YYREEE come from the germline V gene (reference sequence). The CDR3 DNA reads TGTGCCAGCAGCTTGGCAGGGATGAACACTGAAGCTTTCTTT. It translates to CASSLAGMNTEAFF.

The chain links TRBV4-1 to TRBJ1-1; D is undetermined. This CDR3 region has 15 residues. CDR1 MGHRA and CDR2 YSYEKL come from the germline V gene. Trimming stripped 0 bases from V and 5 bases from J, with 13 bases between. The CDR3 loop reads CASSQEGGMETEAFF. CDR3 in DNA: TGCGCCAGCAGCCAAGAGGGAGGGATGGAAACTGAAGCTTTCTTT.

A few counts support this clone. This chain connects TRBV7-3 to TRBJ2-2; 7 bases are a match to TRBD1. V was pared by 5 bases and J by 6 bases, with 6 bases of the junction left unmatched. Per the germline V gene, CDR1 is SGHTA and CDR2 is FQGTGA. The CDR3 contains 14 residues. CDR3 region: CASSTYRGAGELFF. The CDR3 DNA reads TGTGCCAGCAGCACGTACAGGGGTGCCGGGGAGCTGTTTTTT.